This entry lists 11 T cell receptor beta chains sequenced from one sample in a study of CXCR3-negative and CXCR3-positive naive CD8 T cells. Whole-study findings and limits: Naive cells with CXCR3 showed TRB CDR3s that were more hydrophobic than those in CXCR3-negative naive cells.

Their antigens remain unidentified. Libraries of TRB cDNA were made by 5' RACE and carried UMIs. TCRdb reanalyzed the 5' RACE reads, giving one entry per CDR3 protein sequence and no DNA. This table lists around 60,000 distinct CDR3 sequences. Sequenced: naive CXCR3+ CD8+ T cells from blood. The subset was: CD45RO-CCR7+CD27+CD95- naive CD8+ T cells expressing CXCR3 (TNR3+). Source of these receptors: a human donor in good health. Some clones in this sample may be carry-over from other donors' samples.

The chain carries TRBV20-1 and TRBJ1-2. This CDR3 has 14 amino acids. Per germline, CDR1 DFQATT and CDR2 SNEGSKA (reference sequence). CDR3 residues: CSASLRLVNYGYTF.

The chain links TRBV28 to TRBJ2-7; TCRdb reports TRBD2, a call that lacks DNA to check it against. The CDR3 loop spans 16 amino acids. The germline CDR1 and CDR2 sequences are MDHEN and SYDVKM. The CDR3 loop is CASSFQGLAGSYEQYF.

The V and J genes are TRBV7-9 and TRBJ1-1; TCRdb names TRBD1, which stays unverified in the absence of DNA. The CDR3 covers 15 residues. Looked up from germline, CDR1 is SEHNR and CDR2 is FQNEAQ (reference sequence). The CDR3 is CASSLDAGANTEAFF.

This sequence joins TRBV7-6 and TRBJ1-5; TCRdb designates TRBD1, a call that cannot be tested without DNA. Germline assignment: CDR1 SGHVS and CDR2 FNYEAQ. CDR3 length equals 17 residues. The CDR3 sequence: CASSAGSVYDSNQPQHF.

The chain joins TRBV28 to TRBJ2-7. Germline V gene data show CDR1 as MDHEN and CDR2 as SYDVKM. The CDR3 sequence is 14 residues long. The CDR3: CASRSLGRLGEQYF.

V gene TRBV20-1 combines with J gene TRBJ2-1. The germline CDR1 and CDR2 sequences are DFQATT and SNEGSKA (reference sequence). The CDR3 is 11 amino acids. CDR3 sequence: CSAPIQDEQFF.

The chain joins TRBV12-3 or TRBV12-4 to TRBJ2-2; lacking DNA, the TRBD2 call made by TCRdb goes unchecked. The CDR3 runs 16 residues. The CDR3 here is CASSFIPGGETGELFF.

The CDR3: CASSYPSEAFF. V gene TRBV6-2 or TRBV6-3 combines with J gene TRBJ1-1. This CDR3 contains 11 residues. Germline values: CDR1 MNHEY, CDR2 SVGEGT.

The chain uses TRBV5-1 and TRBJ2-1; TCRdb's assignment of TRBD2 cannot be checked, as there is no DNA. This CDR3 spans 15 amino acids. From germline, CDR1 is SGHRS and CDR2 YFSETQ. The chain's CDR3 is CASSLRLAGPNEQFF. The whole variable domain, remainder taken from reference TRBV5-1 and TRBJ2-1, is KAGVTQTPRYLIKTRGQQVTLSCSPISGHRSVSWYQQTPGQGLQFLFEYFSETQRNKGNFPGRFSGRQFSNSRSEMNVSTLELGDSALYLCASSLRLAGPNEQFFGPGTRLTVL.

The chain joins TRBV4-1 to TRBJ2-7; lacking DNA, the TRBD1 call made by TCRdb goes unchecked. The CDR3 extends over 16 amino acids. Germline assignment: CDR1 MGHRA and CDR2 YSYEKL. Here the CDR3 reads CASSQEAGTGAYEQYF.

The rearrangement links TRBV20-1 to TRBJ2-7; TCRdb designates TRBD1, a call that cannot be tested without DNA. This CDR3 is 14 amino acids long. The germline V gene has CDR1 DFQATT and CDR2 SNEGSKA (reference sequence). The CDR3 reads CSARVGGVPYEQYF.